The clone carrying this T cell receptor beta chain was detected a few times. Its antigen is not known. What was sequenced were expressed TCRB transcripts, since all of the isolated RNA had been reverse transcribed. TCRdb's table, derived via immunoSEQ multiplex PCR, lists solely in-frame clones and lacks some. Among 200,000 to 250,000 clones listed, 11% were seen once. Trimming left V 5 bases short and J 4 bases short, with 9 bases between. Germline CDR1 reads LNHDA; CDR2 reads SQIVND (reference sequence). The length of the CDR3 is 13 residues. The data were taken from a study of beta chain features in type 1 diabetes. Study summary: Cell yields, gender and age were similar in healthy donors and patients. Whole-study results and caveats: cDNA-based sequencing might over-represent cells highly expressing TCR.

This rearrangement joins TRBV19 to TRBJ2-1, with TRBD2 as a possible D gene (5 bases). Sequencing was carried out using central memory CD4+ T cells from blood. The receptor was derived from a young man in good health. The DNA of the CDR3 is TGTGCCAGTAGTCCCGGACTTTACAATGAGCAGTTCTTC. Translation: CASSPGLYNEQFF.